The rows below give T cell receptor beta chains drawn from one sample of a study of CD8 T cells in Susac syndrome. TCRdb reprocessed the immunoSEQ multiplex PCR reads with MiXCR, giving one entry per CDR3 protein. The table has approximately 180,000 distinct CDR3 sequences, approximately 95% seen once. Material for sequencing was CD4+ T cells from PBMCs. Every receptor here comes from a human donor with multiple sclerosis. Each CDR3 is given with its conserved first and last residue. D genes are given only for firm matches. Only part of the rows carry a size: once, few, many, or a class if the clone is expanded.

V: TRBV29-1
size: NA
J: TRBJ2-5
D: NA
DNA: TGCAGCGTTGAAAGTCAGGGAAGAGAGACCCAGTACTTC
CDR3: CSVESQGRETQYF

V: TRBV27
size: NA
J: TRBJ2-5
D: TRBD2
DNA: TGTGCCAGCAGTACATTGGGGGGGGTTGGGGCCCAGTACTTC
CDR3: CASSTLGGVGAQYF

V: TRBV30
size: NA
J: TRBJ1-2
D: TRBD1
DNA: TGTGCCTGGAGCCCTAGGACAGGCTGGAGGGGCTACACCTTC
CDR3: CAWSPRTGWRGYTF

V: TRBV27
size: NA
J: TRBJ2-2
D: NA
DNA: TGTGCCAGCAGTTTGGGTGGAGTGGGGGAGCTGTTTTTT
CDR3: CASSLGGVGELFF

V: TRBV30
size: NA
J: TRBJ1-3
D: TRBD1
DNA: TGTGCCTGGAGTGTACTGGGCAGGGGGCTGTCTGGAAACACCATATATTTT
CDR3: CAWSVLGRGLSGNTIYF

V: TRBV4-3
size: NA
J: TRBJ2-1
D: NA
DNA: TGCGCCAGCAGCCAAGATTTAGGGGGGGCGACTGGCGCGGCCTACAATGAGCAGTTCTTC
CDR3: CASSQDLGGATGAAYNEQFF

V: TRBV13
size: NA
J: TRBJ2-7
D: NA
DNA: TGTGCCAGCAGCTTAGGGCGGCGCTCCTACGAGCAGTACTTC
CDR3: CASSLGRRSYEQYF

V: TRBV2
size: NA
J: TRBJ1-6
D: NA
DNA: TGTGCCAGCAGGATGACAGGACCGAATTCACCCCTCCACTTT
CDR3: CASRMTGPNSPLHF

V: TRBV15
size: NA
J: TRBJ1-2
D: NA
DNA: TGTGCCACCAGCAGAGGTTCTAACTATGGCTACACCTTC
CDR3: CATSRGSNYGYTF

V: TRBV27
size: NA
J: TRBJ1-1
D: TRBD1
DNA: TGTGCCAGCGGGGGGGACAGGGGGTTTTTCAGTGAAGCTTTCTTT
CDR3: CASGGDRGFFSEAFF

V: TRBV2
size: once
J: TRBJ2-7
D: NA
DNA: TGTGCCAGCAGTGTCGAGGGGTACGAGCAGTACTTC
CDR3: CASSVEGYEQYF

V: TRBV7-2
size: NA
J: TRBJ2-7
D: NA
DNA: TGTGCCAGCAGCTTAGGGTCCTCGAGCTCCTACGAGCAGTACTTC
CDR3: CASSLGSSSSYEQYF

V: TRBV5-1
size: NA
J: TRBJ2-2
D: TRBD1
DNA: TGCGCCAGCAGCTTGTCAGGGACAGGAGAAATACCGCTGTTTTTT
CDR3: CASSLSGTGEIPLFF

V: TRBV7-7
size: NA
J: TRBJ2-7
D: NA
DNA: TGTGCCAGCAGCTTAGGGGCCGGACTTGCTGGGGAGCAGTACTTC
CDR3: CASSLGAGLAGEQYF

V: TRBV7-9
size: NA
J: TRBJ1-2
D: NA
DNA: TGTGCCAGCAGCTTATCGGCAGGAGTTGAGTACTATGGCTACACCTTC
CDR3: CASSLSAGVEYYGYTF

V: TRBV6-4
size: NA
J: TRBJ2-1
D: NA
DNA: TGTGCCAGCAGTGAGGTGCGGGGGCCATACAATGAGCAGTTCTTC
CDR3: CASSEVRGPYNEQFF

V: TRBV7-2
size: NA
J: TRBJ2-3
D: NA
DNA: TGTGCCAGCAGCTCGGGACAACAAGTCACAGATACGCAGTATTTT
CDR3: CASSSGQQVTDTQYF

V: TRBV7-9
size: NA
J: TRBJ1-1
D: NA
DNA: TGTGCCAGCCTCCCGGCTGGGAACACTGAAGCTTTCTTT
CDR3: CASLPAGNTEAFF

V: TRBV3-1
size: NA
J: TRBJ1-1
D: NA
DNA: TGTGCCAGCAGCCAAGCCCTAACGGGCGACACTGAAGCTTTCTTT
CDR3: CASSQALTGDTEAFF

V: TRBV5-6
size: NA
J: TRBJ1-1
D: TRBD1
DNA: TGTGCCAGCAGCTACAGGGGGGTTTACACTGAAGCTTTCTTT
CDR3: CASSYRGVYTEAFF

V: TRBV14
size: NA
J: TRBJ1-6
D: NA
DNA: TGTGCCAGCAGCCAACCCCTGGCAGGGAGATATAATTCACCCCTCCACTTT
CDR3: CASSQPLAGRYNSPLHF

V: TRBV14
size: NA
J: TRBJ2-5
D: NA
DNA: TGTGCCAGCAGCCAAGCCTTAGGATATGAGTTCCAAGAGACCCAGTACTTC
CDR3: CASSQALGYEFQETQYF

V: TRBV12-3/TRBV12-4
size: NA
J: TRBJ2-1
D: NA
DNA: TGTGCCAGCAGTTTAGCCGGGGGGCAGGTGGGTGAGCAGTTCTTC
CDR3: CASSLAGGQVGEQFF

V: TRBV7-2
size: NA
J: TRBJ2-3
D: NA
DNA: TGTGCCAGCAGCTTAGCGTGGCGGGGAGGCACAGATACGCAGTATTTT
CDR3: CASSLAWRGGTDTQYF

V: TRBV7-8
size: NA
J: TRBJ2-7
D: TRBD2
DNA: TGTGCCAGCAGCTTAGCGGTAGCGGGGGGCCACGAGCAGTACTTC
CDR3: CASSLAVAGGHEQYF

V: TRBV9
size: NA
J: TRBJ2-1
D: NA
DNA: TGTGCCAGCAGCGTAGGTTTAGCGTCACCCCTCCAATACAATGAGCAGTTCTTC
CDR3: CASSVGLASPLQYNEQFF

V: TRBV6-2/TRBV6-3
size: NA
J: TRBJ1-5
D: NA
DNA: TGTGCCAGCAGTTACGTGCCCAATCAGCCCCAGCATTTT
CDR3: CASSYVPNQPQHF

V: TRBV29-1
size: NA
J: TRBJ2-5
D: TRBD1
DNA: TGCAGCGTTGATCGGGGACAGAACCACCAGACCCAGTACTTC
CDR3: CSVDRGQNHQTQYF

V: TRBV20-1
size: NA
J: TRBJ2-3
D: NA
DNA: TGCAGTGCTTACCCTTTTCGGCCGGCCACAGATACGCAGTATTTT
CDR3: CSAYPFRPATDTQYF

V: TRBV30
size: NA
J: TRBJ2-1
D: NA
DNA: TGTGCCTGGAGTGTACAATCAGATTCCTACAATGAGCAGTTCTTC
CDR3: CAWSVQSDSYNEQFF

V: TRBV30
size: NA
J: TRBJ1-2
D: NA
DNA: TGTGCCTGGAGTGGGGAGTGGGGGGACTATGGCTACACCTTC
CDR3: CAWSGEWGDYGYTF

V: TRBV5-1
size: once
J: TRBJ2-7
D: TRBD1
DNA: TGCGCCAGCACCAAGACAGGGGGTACCTACGAGCAGTACTTC
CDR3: CASTKTGGTYEQYF

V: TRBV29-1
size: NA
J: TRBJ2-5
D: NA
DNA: TGCAGCGTTCAATGGACACTCGGCTCCCTACTTACGGGGGAGACCCAGTACTTC
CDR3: CSVQWTLGSLLTGETQYF

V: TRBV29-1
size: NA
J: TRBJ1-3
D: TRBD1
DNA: TGCAGCGCCGGACAGGGATCAGGAAACACCATATATTTT
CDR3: CSAGQGSGNTIYF

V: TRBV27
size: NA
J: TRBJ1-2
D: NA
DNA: TGTGCCAGCAGTCCGCTTGACAGATACTATGGCTACACCTTC
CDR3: CASSPLDRYYGYTF

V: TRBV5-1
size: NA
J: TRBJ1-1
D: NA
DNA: TGCGCCAGCAGCTTGGTGGGGTTAGACACTGAAGCTTTCTTT
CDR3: CASSLVGLDTEAFF

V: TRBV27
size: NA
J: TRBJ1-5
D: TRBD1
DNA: TGTGCCAGCAGACAACAGGGGGCCATTGGCAATCAGCCCCAGCATTTT
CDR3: CASRQQGAIGNQPQHF

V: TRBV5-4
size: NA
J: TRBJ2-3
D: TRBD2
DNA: TGTGCCAGCAGGGGGCAGACTAGCGGGACAGATACGCAGTATTTT
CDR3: CASRGQTSGTDTQYF

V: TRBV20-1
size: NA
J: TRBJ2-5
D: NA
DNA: TGCAGTGCCCTGCTTAGGGTAGAGACCCAGTACTTC
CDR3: CSALLRVETQYF

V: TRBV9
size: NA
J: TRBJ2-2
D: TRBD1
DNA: TGTGCCAGCAGCGTAGGACTTTGGGGACAGGGGACCGGGGAGCTGTTTTTT
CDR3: CASSVGLWGQGTGELFF

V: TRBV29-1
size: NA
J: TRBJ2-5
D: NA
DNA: TGCAGCGGAGGACTAAGCAAAGAGACCCAGTACTTC
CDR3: CSGGLSKETQYF